These T cell receptor beta chains were read from a single sample in a study of blood T cell repertoires in COVID-19. The assay was immunoSEQ multiplex PCR, and TCRdb's table has in-frame clones only and misses some. The sample records approximately 100,000 clones, roughly 89% being singletons. Material: peripheral blood. All receptors come from a woman aged 80 or over in a cohort sampled during active COVID-19. CDR3s leave out the opening cysteine and the closing phenylalanine or tryptophan.

>14|TRBV21-1|TRBJ2-1
ASSKHRGALYNEQF
>11|TRBV24-1|TRBJ2-1
ATSVGGGNEQF
>13|TRBV9|TRBJ1-1
ASSDPGQPNTEAF
>13|TRBV6-5|TRBJ2-7
ASSYSRTSPYEQY
>13|TRBV28|TRBJ1-5
ASSLRQGRNQPQH
>12|TRBV6-6|TRBJ2-1
ASTLGLADNEQF
>12|TRBV7-9|TRBJ2-1
ASSHRGFEDEQF
>14|TRBV28|TRBJ2-7
ASSSGPGTGTAEQY
>12|TRBV5-1|TRBJ2-3
ASSAGGPTDTQY
>11|TRBV6-2/TRBV6-3|TRBJ1-1
ASSLQGVTEAF
>10|TRBV5-1|TRBJ1-2
ASSPQGDGYT
>12|TRBV24-1|TRBJ2-3
ATSGGISTDTQY
>15|TRBV5-1|TRBJ2-7
ASSSGTSGGASYEQY
>13|TRBV5-4|TRBJ1-1
ASRRQGAALTEAF
>12|TRBV4-2|TRBJ2-7
ASSQVGTGYEQY
>12|TRBV25-1|TRBJ1-2
ASDCEGQVLCYT
>12|TRBV29-1|TRBJ2-3
SVETGVPTDTQY
>14|TRBV6-2/TRBV6-3|TRBJ1-1
ASSYSIIETNTEAF
>10|TRBV5-4|TRBJ2-3
ASSANTDTQY
>13|TRBV24-1|TRBJ2-7
ATSGPEADSYEQY
>12|TRBV18|TRBJ2-7
ASSPDRSSYEQY
>15|TRBV4-2|TRBJ2-1
ASSQSSGGAGYNEQF
>12|TRBV7-9|TRBJ2-2
ASSSTGWAGELF
>13|TRBV10-3|TRBJ1-6
AIAFDGTGNSPLH
>14|TRBV7-9|TRBJ1-1
ASSRPGQGVPTEAF
>12|TRBV30|TRBJ1-4
AWSAGGRGEKLF
>13|TRBV19|TRBJ2-1
ASIDSGTRYNEQF
>15|TRBV5-1|TRBJ2-6
ASSQRLATREANVLT
>14|TRBV2|TRBJ2-2
ASGLAGPPNTGELF
>13|TRBV5-1|TRBJ2-7
ASSPTSGGAYEQY
>14|TRBV5-4|TRBJ1-1
ASSSGPGRENTEAF
>12|TRBV3-1/TRBV3-2|TRBJ2-6
ASSLTAQDNVLT
>17|TRBV18|TRBJ2-1
ASSPRGVSGRSVDNEQF
>12|TRBV3-1/TRBV3-2|TRBJ1-2
ASSQGQPNYGYT
>13|TRBV18|TRBJ2-3
ASSPMGGRTDTQY
>13|TRBV2|TRBJ1-2
ASSETETANYGYT
>13|TRBV13|TRBJ2-7
ASSFTQISSYEQY
>12|TRBV7-9|TRBJ1-3
ASSSRVRGNTIY
>13|TRBV6-5|TRBJ2-1
ASSKVAGAGNEQF
>14|TRBV7-2|TRBJ2-1
ASSLSPTSGSKRQF
>12|TRBV29-1|TRBJ2-1
SVDDSLSYNEQF
>12|TRBV10-2|TRBJ2-7
ASSEIGDHYEQY
>13|TRBV4-2|TRBJ2-1
ASSSSGGSYNEQF
>10|TRBV6-5|TRBJ2-2
ASYRGGGELF
>12|TRBV7-2|TRBJ2-7
ASIPLAGSYEQY
>13|TRBV28|TRBJ2-7
ASSLSGQAKSEQY
>14|TRBV3-1/TRBV3-2|TRBJ2-6
ASSHVTSTGANVLT
>11|TRBV21-1|TRBJ2-5
ASSRTSQETQY
>11|TRBV9|TRBJ2-3
ASDGTNLDTQY
>12|TRBV18|TRBJ1-4
ASSPPGGNEKLF
>8|TRBV10-3|TRBJ2-1
AISESPQF
>13|TRBV5-1|TRBJ2-1
ASSPGQGNYNEQF
>13|TRBV6-5|TRBJ1-2
ASRVRDSLNHGYT
>13|TRBV11-3|TRBJ2-1
ASSLLSSGYNEQF
>12|TRBV28|TRBJ1-5
ASRPGQGNQPQH